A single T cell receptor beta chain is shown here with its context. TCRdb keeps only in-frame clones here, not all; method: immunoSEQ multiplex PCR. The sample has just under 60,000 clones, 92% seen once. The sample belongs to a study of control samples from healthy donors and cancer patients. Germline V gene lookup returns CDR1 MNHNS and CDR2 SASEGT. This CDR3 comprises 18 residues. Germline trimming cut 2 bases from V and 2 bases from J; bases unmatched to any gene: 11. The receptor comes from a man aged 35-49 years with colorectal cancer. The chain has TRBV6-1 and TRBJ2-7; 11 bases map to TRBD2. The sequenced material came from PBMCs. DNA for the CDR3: TGTGCCAGCAGTGAAATTCGGGCTAGCGGGGGGCCAACCTACGAGCAGTACTTC. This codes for CASSEIRASGGPTYEQYF.